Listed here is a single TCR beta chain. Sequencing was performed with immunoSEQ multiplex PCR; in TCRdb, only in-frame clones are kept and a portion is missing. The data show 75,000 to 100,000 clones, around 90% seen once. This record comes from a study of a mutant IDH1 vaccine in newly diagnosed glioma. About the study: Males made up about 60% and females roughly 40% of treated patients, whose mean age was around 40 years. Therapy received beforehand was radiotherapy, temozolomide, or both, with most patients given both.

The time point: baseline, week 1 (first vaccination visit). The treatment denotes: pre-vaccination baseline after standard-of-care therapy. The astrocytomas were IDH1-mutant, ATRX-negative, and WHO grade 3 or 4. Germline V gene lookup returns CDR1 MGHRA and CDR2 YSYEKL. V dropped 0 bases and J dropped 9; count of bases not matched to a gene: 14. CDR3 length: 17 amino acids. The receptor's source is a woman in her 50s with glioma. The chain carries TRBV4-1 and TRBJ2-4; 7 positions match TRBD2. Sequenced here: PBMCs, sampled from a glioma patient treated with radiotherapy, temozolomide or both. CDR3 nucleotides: TGCGCCAGCAGCCAAGAATGGGTGCGCGGGAGTAGCGGCATTCAGTACTTC. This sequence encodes CASSQEWVRGSSGIQYF.